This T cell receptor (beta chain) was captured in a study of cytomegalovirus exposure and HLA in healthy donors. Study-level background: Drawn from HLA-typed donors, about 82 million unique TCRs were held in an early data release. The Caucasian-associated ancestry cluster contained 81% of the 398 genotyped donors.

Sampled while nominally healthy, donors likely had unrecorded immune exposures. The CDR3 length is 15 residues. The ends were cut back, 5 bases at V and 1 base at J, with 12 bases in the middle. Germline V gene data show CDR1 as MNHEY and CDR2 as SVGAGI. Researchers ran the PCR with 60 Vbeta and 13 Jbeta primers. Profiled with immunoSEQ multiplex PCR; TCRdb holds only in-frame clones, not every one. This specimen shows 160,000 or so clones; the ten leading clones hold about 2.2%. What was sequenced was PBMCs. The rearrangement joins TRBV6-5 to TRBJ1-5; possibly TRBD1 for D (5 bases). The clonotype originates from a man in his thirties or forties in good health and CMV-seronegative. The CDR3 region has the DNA TGTGCCAGCAGTCGCGACCAGGGAAGCAATCAGCCCCAGCATTTT. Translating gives CASSRDQGSNQPQHF.